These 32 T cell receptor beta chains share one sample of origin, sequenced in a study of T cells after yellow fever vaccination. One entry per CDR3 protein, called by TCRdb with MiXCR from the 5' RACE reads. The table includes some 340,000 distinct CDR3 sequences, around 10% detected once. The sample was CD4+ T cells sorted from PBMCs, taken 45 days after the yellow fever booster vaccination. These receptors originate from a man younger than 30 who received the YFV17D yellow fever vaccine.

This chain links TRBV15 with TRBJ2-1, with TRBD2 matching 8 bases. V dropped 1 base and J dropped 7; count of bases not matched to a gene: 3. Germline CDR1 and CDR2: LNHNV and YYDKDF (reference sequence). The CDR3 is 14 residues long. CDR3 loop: CATSRAGGLNEQFF. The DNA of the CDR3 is TGTGCCACCAGCAGAGCGGGGGGGTTGAATGAGCAGTTCTTC.

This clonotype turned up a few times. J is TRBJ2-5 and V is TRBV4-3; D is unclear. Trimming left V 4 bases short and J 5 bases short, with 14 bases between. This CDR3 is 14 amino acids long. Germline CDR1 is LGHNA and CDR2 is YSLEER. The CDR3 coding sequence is TGCGCCAGCAGCCCTTCGGCCCTGGGGGAGACCCAGTACTTC. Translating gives CASSPSALGETQYF.

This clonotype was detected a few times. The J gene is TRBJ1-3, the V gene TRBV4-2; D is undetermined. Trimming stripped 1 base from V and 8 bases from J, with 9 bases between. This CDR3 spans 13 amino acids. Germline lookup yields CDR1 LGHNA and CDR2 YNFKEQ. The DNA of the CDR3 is TGTGCCAGCAGCCAAGTGGGTAGGGACACCATATATTTT. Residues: CASSQVGRDTIYF.

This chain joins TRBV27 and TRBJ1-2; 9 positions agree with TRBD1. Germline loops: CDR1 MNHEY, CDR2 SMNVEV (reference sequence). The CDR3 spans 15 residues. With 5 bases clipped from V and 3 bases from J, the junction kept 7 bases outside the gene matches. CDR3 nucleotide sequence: TGTGCCAGCAGTATACAGGGGGCGCGTCACTATGGCTACACCTTC. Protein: CASSIQGARHYGYTF.

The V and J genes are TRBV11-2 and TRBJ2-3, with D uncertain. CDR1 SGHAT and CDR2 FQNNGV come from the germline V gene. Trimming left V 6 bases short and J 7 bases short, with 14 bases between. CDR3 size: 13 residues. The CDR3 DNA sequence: TGTGCCAGCAGTTTAACGGGTAGCAATACGCAGTATTTT. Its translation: CASSLTGSNTQYF.

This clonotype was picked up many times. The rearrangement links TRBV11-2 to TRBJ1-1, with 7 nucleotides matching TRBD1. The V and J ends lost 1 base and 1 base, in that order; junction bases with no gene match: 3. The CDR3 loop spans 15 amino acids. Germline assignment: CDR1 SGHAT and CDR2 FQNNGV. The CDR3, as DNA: TGTGCCAGCAGCTTAGGACAGGGTTGGAACACTGAAGCTTTCTTT. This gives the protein CASSLGQGWNTEAFF.

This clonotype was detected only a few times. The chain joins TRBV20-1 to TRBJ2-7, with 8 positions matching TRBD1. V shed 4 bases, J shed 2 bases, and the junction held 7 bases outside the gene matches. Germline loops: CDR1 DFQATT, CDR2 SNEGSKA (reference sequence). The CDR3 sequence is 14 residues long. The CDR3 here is CSAKRDRTTYEQYF. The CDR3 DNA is TGCAGTGCTAAAAGGGACAGGACAACCTACGAGCAGTACTTC.

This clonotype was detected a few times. The DNA of the CDR3 is TGCAGTGCCAACTCACCGGCTAGCGGTACGGAGACCCAGTACTTC. The encoded protein is CSANSPASGTETQYF. This chain uses TRBV20-1 with TRBJ2-5, with 7 bases that match TRBD2. V lost 6 bases to trimming and J lost 5 bases; unmatched junction nucleotides: 15. The CDR3 covers 15 residues. Germline CDR1 reads DFQATT; CDR2 reads SNEGSKA (reference sequence).

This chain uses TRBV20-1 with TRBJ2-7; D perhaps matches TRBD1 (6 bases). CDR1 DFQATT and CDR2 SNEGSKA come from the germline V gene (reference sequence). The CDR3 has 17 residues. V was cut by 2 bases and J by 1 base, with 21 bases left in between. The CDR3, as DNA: TGCAGTGCTAGACCTCCTCCACCCGGGACACGATCCTACGAGCAGTACTTC. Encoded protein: CSARPPPPGTRSYEQYF.

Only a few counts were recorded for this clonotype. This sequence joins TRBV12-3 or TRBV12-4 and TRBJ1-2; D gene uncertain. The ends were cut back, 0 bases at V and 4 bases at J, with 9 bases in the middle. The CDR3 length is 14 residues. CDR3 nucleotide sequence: TGTGCCAGCAGTTTAGCAGGGCCGAGCTATGGCTACACCTTC. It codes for CASSLAGPSYGYTF.

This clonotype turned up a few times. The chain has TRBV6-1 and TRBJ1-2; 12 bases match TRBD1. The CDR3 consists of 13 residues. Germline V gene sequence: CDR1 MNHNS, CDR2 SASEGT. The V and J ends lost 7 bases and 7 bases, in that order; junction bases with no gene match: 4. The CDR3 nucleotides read TGTGCCAGCACCGGGACAGGGGGCTTTGGCTACACCTTC. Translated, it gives CASTGTGGFGYTF.

The CDR3 region is CASNKGPNTGELFF. Here the CDR3 DNA reads TGTGCCAGCAATAAAGGCCCGAACACCGGGGAGCTGTTTTTT. V and J are TRBV12-3 or TRBV12-4 and TRBJ2-2; no firm D call. With 7 bases removed from V and 0 bases from J, the gap between germline ends came to 9 bases. The CDR3 sequence is 14 residues long.

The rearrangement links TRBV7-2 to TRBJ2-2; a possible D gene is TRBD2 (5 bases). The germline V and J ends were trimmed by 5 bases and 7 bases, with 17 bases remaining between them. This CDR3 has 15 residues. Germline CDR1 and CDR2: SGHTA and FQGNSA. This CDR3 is CASSMIDGGVGELFF. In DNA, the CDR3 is TGTGCCAGCAGCATGATTGACGGAGGCGTCGGGGAGCTGTTTTTT.

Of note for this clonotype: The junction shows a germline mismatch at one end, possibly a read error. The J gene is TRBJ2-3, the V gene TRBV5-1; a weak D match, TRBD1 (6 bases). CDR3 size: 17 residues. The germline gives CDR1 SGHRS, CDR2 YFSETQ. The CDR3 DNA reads TGCGCCAGCAGCTTGGGCGCAGGGCTAGGGGACACAGATACGCGGTATTTT. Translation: CASSLGAGLGDTDTRYF.

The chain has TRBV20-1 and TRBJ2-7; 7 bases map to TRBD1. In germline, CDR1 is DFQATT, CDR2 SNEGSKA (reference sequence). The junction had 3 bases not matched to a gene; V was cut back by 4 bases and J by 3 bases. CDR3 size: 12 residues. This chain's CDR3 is CSATDRYYEQYV. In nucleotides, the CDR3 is TGCAGTGCTACGGACAGGTACTACGAGCAGTACGTC.

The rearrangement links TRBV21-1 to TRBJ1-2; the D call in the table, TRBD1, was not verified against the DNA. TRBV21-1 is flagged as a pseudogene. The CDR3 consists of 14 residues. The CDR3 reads CASSGRTGVYGYTF. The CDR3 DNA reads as TGTGCCAGCAGCGGTCGGACAGGAGTCTATGGCTACACCTTC.

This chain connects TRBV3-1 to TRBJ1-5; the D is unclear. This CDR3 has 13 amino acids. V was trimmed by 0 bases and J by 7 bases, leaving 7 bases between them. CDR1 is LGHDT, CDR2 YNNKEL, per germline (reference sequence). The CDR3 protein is CASSQDRSQPQHF. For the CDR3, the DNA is TGTGCCAGCAGCCAAGATAGGAGCCAGCCCCAGCATTTT.

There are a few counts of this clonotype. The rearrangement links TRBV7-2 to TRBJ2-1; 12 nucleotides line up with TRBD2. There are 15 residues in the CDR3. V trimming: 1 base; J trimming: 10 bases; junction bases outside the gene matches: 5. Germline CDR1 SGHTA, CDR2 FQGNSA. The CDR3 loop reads CASSLVRLAGEEQFF. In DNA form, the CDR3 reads TGTGCCAGCAGCTTAGTGAGACTAGCGGGGGAGGAGCAGTTCTTC.

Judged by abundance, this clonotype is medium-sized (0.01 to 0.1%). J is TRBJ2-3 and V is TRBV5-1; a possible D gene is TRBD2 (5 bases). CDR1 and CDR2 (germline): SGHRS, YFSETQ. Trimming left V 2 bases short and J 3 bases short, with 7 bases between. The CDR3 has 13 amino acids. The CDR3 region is CASSLEGTDTQYF. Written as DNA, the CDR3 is TGCGCCAGCAGCTTAGAGGGTACAGATACGCAGTATTTT.

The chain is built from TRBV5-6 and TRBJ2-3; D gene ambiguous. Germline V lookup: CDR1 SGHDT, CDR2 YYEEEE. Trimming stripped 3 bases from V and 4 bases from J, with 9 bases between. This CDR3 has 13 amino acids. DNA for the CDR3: TGTGCCAGCAGCTCCTGGGCCTCAGATACGCAGTATTTT. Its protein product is CASSSWASDTQYF.

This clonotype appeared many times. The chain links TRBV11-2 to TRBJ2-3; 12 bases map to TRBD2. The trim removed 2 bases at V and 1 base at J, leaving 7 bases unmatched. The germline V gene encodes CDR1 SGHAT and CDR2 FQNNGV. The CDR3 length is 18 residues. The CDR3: CASSLTLSSGGGTDTQYF. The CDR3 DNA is TGTGCCAGCAGCTTAACCCTCTCTAGCGGGGGGGGCACAGATACGCAGTATTTT.

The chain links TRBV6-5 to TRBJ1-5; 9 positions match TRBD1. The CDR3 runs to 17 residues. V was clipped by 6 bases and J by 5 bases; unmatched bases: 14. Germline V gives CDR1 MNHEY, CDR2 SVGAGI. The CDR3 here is CASSRRDREGQHQPQHF. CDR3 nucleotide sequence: TGTGCCAGCAGCCGTAGGGACAGGGAGGGGCAACATCAGCCCCAGCATTTT.

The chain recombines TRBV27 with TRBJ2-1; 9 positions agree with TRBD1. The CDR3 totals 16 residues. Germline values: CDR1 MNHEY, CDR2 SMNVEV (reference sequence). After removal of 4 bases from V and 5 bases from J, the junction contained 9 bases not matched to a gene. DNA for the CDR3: TGTGCCAGCAGTTCCTTGGGACAGGGAGGCCACAATGAGCAGTTCTTC. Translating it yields CASSSLGQGGHNEQFF.

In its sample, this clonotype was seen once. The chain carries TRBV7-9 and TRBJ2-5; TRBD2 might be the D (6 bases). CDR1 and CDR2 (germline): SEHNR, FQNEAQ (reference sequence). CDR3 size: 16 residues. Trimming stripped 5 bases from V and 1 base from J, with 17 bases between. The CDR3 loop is CASSPGVLAAQETQYF. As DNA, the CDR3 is TGTGCCAGCAGCCCCGGGGTACTAGCAGCCCAAGAGACCCAGTACTTC. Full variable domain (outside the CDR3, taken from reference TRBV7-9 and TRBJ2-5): DTGVSQNPRHKITKRGQNVTFRCDPISEHNRLYWYRQTLGQGPEFLTYFQNEAQLEKSRLLSDRFSAERPKGSFSTLEIQRTEQGDSAMYLCASSPGVLAAQETQYFGPGTRLLVL.

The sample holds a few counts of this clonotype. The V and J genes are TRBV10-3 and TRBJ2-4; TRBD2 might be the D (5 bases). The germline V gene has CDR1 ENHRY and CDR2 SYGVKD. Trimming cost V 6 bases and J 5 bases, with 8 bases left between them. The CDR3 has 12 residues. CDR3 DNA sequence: TGTGCCATCAGCGAGGAGGAAAACATTCAGTACTTC. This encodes CAISEEENIQYF.

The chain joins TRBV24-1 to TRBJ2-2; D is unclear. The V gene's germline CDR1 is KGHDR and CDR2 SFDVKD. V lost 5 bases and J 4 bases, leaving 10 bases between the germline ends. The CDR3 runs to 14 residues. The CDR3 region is CATSGETSTGELFF. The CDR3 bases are TGTGCCACCAGTGGGGAAACAAGCACCGGGGAGCTGTTTTTT.

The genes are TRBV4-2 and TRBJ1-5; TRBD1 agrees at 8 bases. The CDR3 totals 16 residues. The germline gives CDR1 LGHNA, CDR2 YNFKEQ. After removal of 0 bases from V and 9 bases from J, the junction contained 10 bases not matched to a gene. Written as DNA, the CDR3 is TGTGCCAGCAGCCAAGATGGGCAGGGGGCCGAGCCGCCCCAGCATTTT. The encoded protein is CASSQDGQGAEPPQHF.

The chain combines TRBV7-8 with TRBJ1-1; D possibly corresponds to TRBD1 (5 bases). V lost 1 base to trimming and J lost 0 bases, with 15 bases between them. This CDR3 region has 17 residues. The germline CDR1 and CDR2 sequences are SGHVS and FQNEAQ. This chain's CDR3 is CASSLGVGGYMNTEAFF. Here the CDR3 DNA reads TGTGCCAGCAGCTTAGGTGTGGGGGGTTACATGAACACTGAAGCTTTCTTT.

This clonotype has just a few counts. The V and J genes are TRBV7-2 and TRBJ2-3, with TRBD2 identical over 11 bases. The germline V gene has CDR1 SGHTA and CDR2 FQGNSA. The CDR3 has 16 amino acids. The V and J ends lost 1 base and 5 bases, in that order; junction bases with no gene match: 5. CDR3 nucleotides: TGTGCCAGCAGCTTAGTTGCTAGCGGGGGGAGAGATACGCAGTATTTT. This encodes CASSLVASGGRDTQYF.

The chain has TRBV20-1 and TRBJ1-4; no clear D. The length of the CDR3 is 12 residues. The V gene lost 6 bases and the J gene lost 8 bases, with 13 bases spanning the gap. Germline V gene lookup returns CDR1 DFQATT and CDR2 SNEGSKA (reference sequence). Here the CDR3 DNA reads TGCAGTGCGAATAACCCGTCGGAAAAACTGTTTTTT. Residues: CSANNPSEKLFF.

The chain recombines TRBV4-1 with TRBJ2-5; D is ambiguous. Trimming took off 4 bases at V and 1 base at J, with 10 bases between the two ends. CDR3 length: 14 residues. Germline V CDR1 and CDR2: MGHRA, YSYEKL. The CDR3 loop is CASSRQAIQETQYF. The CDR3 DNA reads TGCGCCAGCAGCCGTCAGGCCATCCAAGAGACCCAGTACTTC.

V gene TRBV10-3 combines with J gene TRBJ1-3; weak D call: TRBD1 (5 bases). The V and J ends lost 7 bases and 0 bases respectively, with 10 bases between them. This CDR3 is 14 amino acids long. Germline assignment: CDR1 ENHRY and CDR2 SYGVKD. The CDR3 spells CAITPGGSGNTIYF. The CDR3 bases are TGTGCCATCACCCCCGGGGGCTCTGGAAACACCATATATTTT.